This entry lists 6 T cell receptor beta chains sequenced from one sample in a study of response to subunit inactivated influenza vaccine. TCRdb re-analysed the RT-PCR reads in MiXCR, keeping a single row per CDR3 protein. The sample includes 800,000 or so distinct CDR3 sequences, around 21% of them seen just once. The sequences come from PBMCs from blood, collected 4 to 6 days after vaccination. The receptors stem from a man aged 45-60 years who received an inactivated influenza vaccine.

The chain couples TRBV20-1 to TRBJ1-1; D possibly corresponds to TRBD1 (6 bases). CDR1 and CDR2 from the germline V gene are DFQATT and SNEGSKA (reference sequence). Trimming pared 3 bases from V and 4 bases from J, leaving 12 bases between. The CDR3 spans 13 residues. CDR3 sequence reads: CSASKQGFTEAFF. DNA for the CDR3: TGCAGTGCTAGCAAACAGGGATTCACTGAAGCTTTCTTT.

The chain uses TRBV12-3 or TRBV12-4 and TRBJ1-5; 9 bases match TRBD1. This CDR3 comprises 16 residues. V lost 3 bases to trimming and J lost 3 bases; unmatched junction nucleotides: 6. The CDR3 coding sequence is TGTGCCAGCAGTTTTTGGACAGGGGTCACCAATCAGCCCCAGCATTTT. Its protein is CASSFWTGVTNQPQHF.

This clonotype has only a few counts. The chain links TRBV20-1 to TRBJ1-1, with 7 bases aligning to TRBD1. Germline V gives CDR1 DFQATT, CDR2 SNEGSKA (reference sequence). The ends lost 2 bases at V and 5 bases at J; junction bases unmatched: 5. The CDR3 is 13 amino acids. This chain's CDR3 is CSARIGGRTEAFF. The CDR3 region has the DNA TGCAGTGCTAGAATAGGGGGCCGGACTGAAGCTTTCTTT.

The table lists this clonotype with a few counts. The chain is built from TRBV12-3 or TRBV12-4 and TRBJ2-5, with TRBD2 identical over 13 bases. CDR3 length: 16 amino acids. V gave up 3 bases and J gave up 5 bases; unmatched junction bases: 6. Here the CDR3 reads CASSFRTSGGTETQYF. For the CDR3, the DNA is TGTGCCAGCAGTTTCCGGACTAGCGGGGGTACCGAGACCCAGTACTTC.

The rearrangement uses TRBV11-2 and TRBJ2-3; 7 bases are shared with TRBD1. Germline loops: CDR1 SGHAT, CDR2 FQNNGV. This CDR3 has 15 amino acids. V gave up 5 bases and J gave up 5 bases; unmatched junction bases: 10. For the CDR3, the DNA is TGTGCCAGCAGCATCCGGACAGGCTCTGGAGATACGCAGTATTTT. Encoded protein: CASSIRTGSGDTQYF.

CDR3 sequence (DNA): TGTGCCAGCAGCTGGGACAGAGCGAACACCGGGGAGCTGTTTTTT. Residues: CASSWDRANTGELFF. The chain recombines TRBV5-5 with TRBJ2-2; 7 positions agree with TRBD1. The germline V gene has CDR1 SGHKS and CDR2 YYEKEE (reference sequence). With V trimmed by 3 bases and J by 0 bases, 2 bases remained unmatched. CDR3 length equals 15 residues. The full variable domain, completed using reference TRBV5-5 and TRBJ2-2, is DAGVTQSPTHLIKTRGQQVTLRCSPISGHKSVSWYQQVLGQGPQFIFQYYEKEERGRGNFPDRFSARQFPNYSSELNVNALLLGDSALYLCASSWDRANTGELFFGEGSRLTVL.